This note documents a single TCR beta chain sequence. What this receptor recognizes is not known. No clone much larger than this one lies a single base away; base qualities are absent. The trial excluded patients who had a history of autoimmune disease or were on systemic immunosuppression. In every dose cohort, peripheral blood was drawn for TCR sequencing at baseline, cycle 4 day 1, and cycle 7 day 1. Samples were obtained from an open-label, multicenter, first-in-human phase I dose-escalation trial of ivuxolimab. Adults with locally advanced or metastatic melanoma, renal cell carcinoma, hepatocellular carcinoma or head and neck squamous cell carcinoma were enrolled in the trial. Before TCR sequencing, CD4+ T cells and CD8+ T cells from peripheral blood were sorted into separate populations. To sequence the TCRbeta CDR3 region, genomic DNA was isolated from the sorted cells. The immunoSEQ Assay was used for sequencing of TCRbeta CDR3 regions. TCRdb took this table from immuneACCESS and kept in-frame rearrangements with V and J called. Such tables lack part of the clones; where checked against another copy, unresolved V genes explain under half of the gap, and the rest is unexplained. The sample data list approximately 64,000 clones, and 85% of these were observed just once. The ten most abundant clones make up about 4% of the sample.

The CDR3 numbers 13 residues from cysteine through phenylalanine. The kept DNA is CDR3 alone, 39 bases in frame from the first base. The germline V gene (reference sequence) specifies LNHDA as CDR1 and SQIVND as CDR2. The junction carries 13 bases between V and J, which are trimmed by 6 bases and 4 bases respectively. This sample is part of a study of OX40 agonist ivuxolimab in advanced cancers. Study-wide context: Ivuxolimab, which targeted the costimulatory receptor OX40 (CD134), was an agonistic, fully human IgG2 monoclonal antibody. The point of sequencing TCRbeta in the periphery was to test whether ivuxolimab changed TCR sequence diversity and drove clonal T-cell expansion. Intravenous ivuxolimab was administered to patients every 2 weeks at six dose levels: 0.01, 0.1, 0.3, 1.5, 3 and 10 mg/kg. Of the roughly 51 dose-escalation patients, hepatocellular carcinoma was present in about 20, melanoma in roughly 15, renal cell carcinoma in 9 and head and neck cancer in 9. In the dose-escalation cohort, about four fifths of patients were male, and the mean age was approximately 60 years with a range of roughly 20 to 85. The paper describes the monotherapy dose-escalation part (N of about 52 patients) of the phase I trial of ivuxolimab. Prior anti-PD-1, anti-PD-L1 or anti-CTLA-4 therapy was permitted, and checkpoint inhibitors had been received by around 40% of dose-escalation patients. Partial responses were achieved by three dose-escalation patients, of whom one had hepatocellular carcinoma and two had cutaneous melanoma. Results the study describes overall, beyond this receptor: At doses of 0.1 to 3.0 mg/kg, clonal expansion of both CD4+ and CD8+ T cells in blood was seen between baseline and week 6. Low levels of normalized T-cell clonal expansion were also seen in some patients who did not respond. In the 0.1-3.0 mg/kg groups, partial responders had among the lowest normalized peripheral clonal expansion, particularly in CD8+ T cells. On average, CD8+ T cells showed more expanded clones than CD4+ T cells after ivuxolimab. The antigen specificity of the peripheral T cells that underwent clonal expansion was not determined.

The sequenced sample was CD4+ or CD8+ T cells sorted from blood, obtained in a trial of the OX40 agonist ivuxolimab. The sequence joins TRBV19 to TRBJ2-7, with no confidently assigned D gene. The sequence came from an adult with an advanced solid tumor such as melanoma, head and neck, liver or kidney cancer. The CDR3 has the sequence CASRHGTTYEQYF. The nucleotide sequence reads TGTGCCAGTAGACACGGAACCACGTACGAGCAGTACTTC.